Shown below are 18 T cell receptor beta chains from a single sample sequenced in a study of preoperative IRX-2 immunotherapy in early breast cancer. Treatment given: preoperative locoregional IRX-2 cytokine immunotherapy. Assay: immunoSEQ multiplex PCR; the TCRdb copy retains only in-frame clones and omits some. The sample shows roughly 35,000 clones, roughly 95% of them seen only once. Sample collection was performed from a patient treated with IRX-2 immunotherapy. These receptors came from a human donor with breast cancer.

The V gene is TRBV27, the J gene TRBJ2-7; no firm D call. The V and J ends lost 3 bases and 5 bases respectively, with 11 bases between them. The germline V gene encodes CDR1 MNHEY and CDR2 SMNVEV (reference sequence). CDR3 length: 13 residues. CDR3 nucleotide sequence: TGTGCCAGCAGTTTGAGTCAGGTAAACGAGCAGTACTTC. Translation gives CASSLSQVNEQYF.

The chain is built from TRBV7-6 and TRBJ2-7, with 8 bases lining up with TRBD1. The CDR3 runs 16 residues. Germline CDR1 is SGHVS and CDR2 is FNYEAQ. After removal of 2 bases from V and 6 bases from J, the junction contained 12 bases not matched to a gene. The chain's CDR3 is CASSLLPSGQGTEQYF. The CDR3 DNA is TGTGCCAGCAGCTTACTACCCTCCGGACAGGGAACCGAGCAGTACTTC.

The rearrangement joins TRBV5-6 to TRBJ1-3; tentative D call: TRBD1 (6 bases). V gave up 3 bases and J gave up 4 bases, with 17 bases separating them. Germline V CDR1 and CDR2: SGHDT, YYEEEE. There are 16 residues in the CDR3. The CDR3 region has the DNA TGTGCCAGCAGCTCCTTACCCACAGGGAGAGGAAACACCATATATTTT. This codes for CASSSLPTGRGNTIYF.

The chain recombines TRBV6-6 with TRBJ2-7; 8 bases align to TRBD1. The CDR3 consists of 14 residues. CDR1 and CDR2 from the germline V gene are MNHNY and SVGAGI (reference sequence). V shed 5 bases and J 2 bases; nucleotides not matched to a gene: 5. The CDR3 spells CASSRGTGTYEQYF. The CDR3 region has the DNA TGTGCCAGCAGTAGGGGGACAGGAACCTACGAGCAGTACTTC.

The V gene is TRBV5-4, the J gene TRBJ1-2, with D perhaps matching TRBD1 (5 bases). Germline V CDR1 and CDR2: SGHNT, YYREEE (reference sequence). Trimming took 3 bases from V and 1 from J, leaving 13 bases between them. This CDR3 region has 15 residues. CDR3: CASSSPGEGNYGYTF. The CDR3 nucleotides read TGTGCCAGCAGCTCCCCGGGGGAGGGTAACTATGGCTACACCTTC.

V gene TRBV27 combines with J gene TRBJ2-7, with 15 bases identical to TRBD2. The CDR3 runs to 19 residues. Losses at the gene ends were 2 bases for V and 0 bases for J; bases not matched to a gene: 8. Germline V gives CDR1 MNHEY, CDR2 SMNVEV (reference sequence). DNA for the CDR3: TGTGCCAGCAGTTTAAGGTCCGGACTAGCGGGGGGGAGCTCCTACGAGCAGTACTTC. Its protein is CASSLRSGLAGGSSYEQYF.

In its sample, this clone was seen once. The chain employs TRBV28 and TRBJ2-2, with D unresolved. Trimming took off 7 bases at V and 0 bases at J, with 15 bases between the two ends. CDR1 MDHEN and CDR2 SYDVKM come from the germline V gene. CDR3 length: 16 residues. For the CDR3, the DNA is TGTGCCAGCACCCCGTGGCAACTGACGAACACCGGGGAGCTGTTTTTT. The encoded protein is CASTPWQLTNTGELFF.

The rearrangement uses TRBV27 and TRBJ2-4; 8 nucleotides agree with TRBD1. Germline CDR1 MNHEY, CDR2 SMNVEV (reference sequence). This CDR3 is 15 amino acids long. J gave up 6 bases and V 6 bases, and 10 bases lay outside the gene matches. CDR3 protein: CASRPLGQGGNIQYF. The CDR3 nucleotides read TGTGCCAGCAGACCTCTCGGACAGGGAGGAAACATTCAGTACTTC.

The chain uses TRBV7-8 and TRBJ1-5, with TRBD1 as a possible D gene (6 bases). This CDR3 contains 13 residues. Germline V CDR1 and CDR2: SGHVS, FQNEAQ. Trimming shortened V by 5 bases and J by 6 bases, and 11 bases separated the two germline ends. The CDR3 spells CASSVGASQPQHF. The CDR3, as DNA: TGTGCCAGCAGCGTGGGGGCAAGTCAGCCCCAGCATTTT.

The table lists this clone with a count of one. The rearrangement joins TRBV5-5 to TRBJ2-7; D call uncertain. The germline CDR1 and CDR2 sequences are SGHKS and YYEKEE (reference sequence). The V end lost 4 bases, the J end lost 4 bases, and 6 bases lay between the germline ends. The CDR3 length is 11 residues. CDR3 in amino acids: CASSAFYEQYF. CDR3 in DNA: TGTGCCAGCAGCGCCTTTTACGAGCAGTACTTC.

The J gene is TRBJ2-5, the V gene TRBV4-1, with 8 positions matching TRBD1. The DNA end lines up better with TRBJ2-7; the J call may be wrong. The CDR3 loop spans 14 amino acids. Germline V lookup: CDR1 MGHRA, CDR2 YSYEKL. The CDR3 DNA reads TGCGCCAGCAGCCACCCAGGGGGCACGGACGAGCAGTACTTC. Translating gives CASSHPGGTDEQYF.

The chain is built from TRBV15 and TRBJ1-2, with D perhaps TRBD1 (6 bases). Trimming pared 0 bases from V and 0 bases from J, leaving 11 bases between. Germline V gives CDR1 LNHNV, CDR2 YYDKDF (reference sequence). This CDR3 is built from 16 residues. The CDR3 DNA sequence: TGTGCCACCAGCAGAGATCCCAGGGGAACTAACTATGGCTACACCTTC. It yields the protein CATSRDPRGTNYGYTF. The complete variable domain, with remaining parts taken from reference TRBV15 and TRBJ1-2, reads DAMVIQNPRYQVTQFGKPVTLSCSQTLNHNVMYWYQQKSSQAPKLLFHYYDKDFNNEADTPDNFQSRRPNTSFCFLDIRSPGLGDTAMYLCATSRDPRGTNYGYTFGSGTRLTVV.

This chain joins TRBV9 and TRBJ2-5; the D is unclear. The V and J ends lost 0 bases and 7 bases respectively, with 10 bases between them. Germline assignment: CDR1 SGDLS and CDR2 YYNGEE. The CDR3 contains 13 residues. In nucleotides, the CDR3 is TGTGCCAGCAGCGTAGAGAGTAGCCCGACCCAGTACTTC. Its translation: CASSVESSPTQYF.

This chain joins TRBV9 and TRBJ1-4; D is undetermined. V was clipped by 7 bases and J by 0 bases, with 10 bases between them. This CDR3 region has 14 residues. CDR1 is SGDLS and CDR2 is YYNGEE in the germline V gene. The CDR3: CASGKGATNEKLFF. The CDR3 nucleotides read TGTGCCAGCGGAAAGGGCGCAACTAATGAAAAACTGTTTTTT.

This chain links TRBV19 with TRBJ1-1, with a tentative D call TRBD1 (6 bases). The germline gives CDR1 LNHDA, CDR2 SQIVND (reference sequence). The CDR3 spans 12 residues. The V and J ends lost 2 bases and 11 bases respectively, with 12 bases between them. The CDR3 sequence: CASSIQGPGAFF. CDR3 in DNA: TGTGCCAGTAGTATACAGGGGCCCGGGGCTTTCTTT.

J is TRBJ2-5 and V is TRBV9, with a possible D match to TRBD1 (5 bases). Between the trimmed V and J ends, which lost 0 bases and 3 bases, there was a span of 12 bases. The CDR3 is made up of 15 amino acids. CDR1 and CDR2 from the germline V gene are SGDLS and YYNGEE. The CDR3 protein is CASSVDSTAKETQYF. The CDR3 DNA is TGTGCCAGCAGCGTAGATTCGACAGCCAAAGAGACCCAGTACTTC. Using reference TRBV9 and TRBJ2-5 for the parts outside the CDR3, the full variable domain is DSGVTQTPKHLITATGQRVTLRCSPRSGDLSVYWYQQSLDQGLQFLIQYYNGEERAKGNILERFSAQQFPDLHSELNLSSLELGDSALYFCASSVDSTAKETQYFGPGTRLLVL.

V gene TRBV9 combines with J gene TRBJ2-3; 8 nucleotides line up with TRBD2. V was clipped by 0 bases and J by 4 bases; unmatched bases: 4. CDR3 length: 15 residues. Germline assignment: CDR1 SGDLS and CDR2 YYNGEE. This CDR3 is CASSVDGGASDTQYF. The CDR3 region has the DNA TGTGCCAGCAGCGTAGACGGGGGGGCTTCAGATACGCAGTATTTT. The variable domain in full, completed from reference TRBV9 and TRBJ2-3, reads DSGVTQTPKHLITATGQRVTLRCSPRSGDLSVYWYQQSLDQGLQFLIQYYNGEERAKGNILERFSAQQFPDLHSELNLSSLELGDSALYFCASSVDGGASDTQYFGPGTRLTVL.

The chain recombines TRBV7-2 with TRBJ2-7; D gene unclear. Germline CDR1 and CDR2: SGHTA and FQGNSA. Trimming removed 5 bases at V and 8 bases at J, with 22 bases between. The CDR3 is made up of 15 amino acids. The CDR3 nucleotides read TGTGCCAGCAGCCGGGCGGCAGACCTATCTATTAAGCAGTACTTC. Protein sequence: CASSRAADLSIKQYF.